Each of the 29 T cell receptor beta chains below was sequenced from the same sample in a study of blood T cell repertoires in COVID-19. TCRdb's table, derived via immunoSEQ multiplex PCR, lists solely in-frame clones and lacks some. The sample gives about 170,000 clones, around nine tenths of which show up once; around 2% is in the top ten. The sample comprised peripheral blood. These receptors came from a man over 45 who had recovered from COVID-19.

In nucleotides, the CDR3 is TGTGCCAGCAGTCTCAGGGTAGGCAATCAGCCCCAGCATTTT. Its protein product is CASSLRVGNQPQHF. V usage is TRBV28 and J usage is TRBJ1-5, with D maybe TRBD1 (5 bases). In germline, CDR1 is MDHEN, CDR2 SYDVKM. The CDR3 consists of 14 residues. V lost 5 bases to trimming and J lost 2 bases, with 10 bases between them.

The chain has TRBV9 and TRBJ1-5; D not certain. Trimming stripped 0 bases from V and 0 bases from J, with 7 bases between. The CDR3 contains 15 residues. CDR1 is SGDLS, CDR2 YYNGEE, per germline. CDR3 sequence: CASSVGGYSNQPQHF. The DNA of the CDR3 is TGTGCCAGCAGCGTAGGCGGTTATAGCAATCAGCCCCAGCATTTT.

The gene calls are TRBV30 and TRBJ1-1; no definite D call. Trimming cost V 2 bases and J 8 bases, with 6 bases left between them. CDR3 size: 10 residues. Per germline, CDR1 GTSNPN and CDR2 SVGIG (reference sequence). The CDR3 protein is CAWSSGEAFF. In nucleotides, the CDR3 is TGTGCCTGGAGTTCAGGAGAAGCTTTCTTT.

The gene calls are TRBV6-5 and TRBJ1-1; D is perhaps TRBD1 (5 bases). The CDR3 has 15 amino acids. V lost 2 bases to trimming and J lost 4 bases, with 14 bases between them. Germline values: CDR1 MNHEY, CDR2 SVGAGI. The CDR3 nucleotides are TGTGCCAGCAGTTACCCAACAGGAGCGGGCACTGAAGCTTTCTTT. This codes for CASSYPTGAGTEAFF.

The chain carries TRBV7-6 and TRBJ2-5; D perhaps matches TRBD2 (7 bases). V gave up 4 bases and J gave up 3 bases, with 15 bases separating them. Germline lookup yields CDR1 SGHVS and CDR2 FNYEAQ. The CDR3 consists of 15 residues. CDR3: CASSSYRGGEETQYF. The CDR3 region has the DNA TGTGCCAGCAGCTCATACCGAGGGGGGGAAGAGACCCAGTACTTC.

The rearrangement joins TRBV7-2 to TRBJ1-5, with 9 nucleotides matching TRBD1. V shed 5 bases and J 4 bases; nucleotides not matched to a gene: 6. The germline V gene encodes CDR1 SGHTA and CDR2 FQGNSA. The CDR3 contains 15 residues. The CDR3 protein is CASSRTGELNQPQHF. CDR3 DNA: TGTGCCAGCAGCCGGACAGGGGAACTTAATCAGCCCCAGCATTTT.

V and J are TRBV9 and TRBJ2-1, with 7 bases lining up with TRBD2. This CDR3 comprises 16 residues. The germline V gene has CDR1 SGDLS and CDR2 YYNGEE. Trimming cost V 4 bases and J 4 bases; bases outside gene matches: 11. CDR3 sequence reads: CASSISGTTSYNEQFF. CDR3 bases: TGTGCCAGCAGCATCTCCGGGACTACTAGTTACAATGAGCAGTTCTTC.

Written as DNA, the CDR3 is TGTGCCAGCAGCTCCACTAGCGGGAGGACCTACGAGCAGTACTTC. Its translation: CASSSTSGRTYEQYF. This chain uses TRBV7-9 with TRBJ2-7; 12 nucleotides line up with TRBD2. V gave up 4 bases and J gave up 2 bases; unmatched junction bases: 3. CDR3 size: 15 residues. Per germline, CDR1 SEHNR and CDR2 FQNEAQ (reference sequence).

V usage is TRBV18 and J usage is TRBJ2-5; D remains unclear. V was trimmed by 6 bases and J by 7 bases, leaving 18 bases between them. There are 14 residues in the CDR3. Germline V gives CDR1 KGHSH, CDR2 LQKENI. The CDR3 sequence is CASSHEESVVTQYF. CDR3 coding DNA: TGTGCCAGCTCCCACGAGGAAAGTGTGGTGACCCAGTACTTC.

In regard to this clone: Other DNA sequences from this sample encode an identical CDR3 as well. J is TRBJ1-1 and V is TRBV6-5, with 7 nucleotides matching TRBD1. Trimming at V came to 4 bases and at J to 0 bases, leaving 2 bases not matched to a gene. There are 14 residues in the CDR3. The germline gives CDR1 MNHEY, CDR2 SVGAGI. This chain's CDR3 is CASSWTGMNTEAFF. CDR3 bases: TGTGCCAGCAGTTGGACAGGTATGAACACTGAAGCTTTCTTT.

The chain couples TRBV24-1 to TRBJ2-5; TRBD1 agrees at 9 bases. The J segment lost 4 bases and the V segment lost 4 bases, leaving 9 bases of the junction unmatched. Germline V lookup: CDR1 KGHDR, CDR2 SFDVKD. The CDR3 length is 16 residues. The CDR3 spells CATSDPGTGSGETQYF. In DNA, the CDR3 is TGTGCCACCAGTGACCCTGGGACAGGGAGTGGAGAGACCCAGTACTTC.

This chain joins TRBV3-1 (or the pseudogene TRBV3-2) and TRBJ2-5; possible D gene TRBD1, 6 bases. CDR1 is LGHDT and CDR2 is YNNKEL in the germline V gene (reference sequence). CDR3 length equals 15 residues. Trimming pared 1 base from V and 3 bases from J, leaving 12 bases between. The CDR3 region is CASSQAGTIEETQYF. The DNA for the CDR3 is TGTGCCAGCAGCCAAGCCGGGACAATTGAAGAGACCCAGTACTTC.

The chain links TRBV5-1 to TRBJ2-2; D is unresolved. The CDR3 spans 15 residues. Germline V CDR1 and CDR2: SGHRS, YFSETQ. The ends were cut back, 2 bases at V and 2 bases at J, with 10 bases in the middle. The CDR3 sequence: CASSFRLDNTGELFF. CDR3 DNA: TGCGCCAGCAGCTTCCGTCTAGATAACACCGGGGAGCTGTTTTTT.

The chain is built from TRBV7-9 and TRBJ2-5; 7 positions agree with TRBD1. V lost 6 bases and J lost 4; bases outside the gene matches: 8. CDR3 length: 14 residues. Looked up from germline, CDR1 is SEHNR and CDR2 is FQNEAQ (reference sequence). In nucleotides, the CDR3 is TGTGCCAGCAGGGCGACAGGGAGCGGAGAGACCCAGTACTTC. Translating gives CASRATGSGETQYF.

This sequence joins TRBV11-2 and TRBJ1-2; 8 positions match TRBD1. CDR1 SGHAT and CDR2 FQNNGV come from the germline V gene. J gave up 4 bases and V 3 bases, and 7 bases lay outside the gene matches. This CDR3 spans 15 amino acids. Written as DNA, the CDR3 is TGTGCCAGCAGCTTCACCAGGGGGCGAAGCTATGGCTACACCTTC. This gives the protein CASSFTRGRSYGYTF. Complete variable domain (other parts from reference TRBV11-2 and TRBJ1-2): EAGVAQSPRYKIIEKRQSVAFWCNPISGHATLYWYQQILGQGPKLLIQFQNNGVVDDSQLPKDRFSAERLKGVDSTLKIQPAKLEDSAVYLCASSFTRGRSYGYTFGSGTRLTVV.

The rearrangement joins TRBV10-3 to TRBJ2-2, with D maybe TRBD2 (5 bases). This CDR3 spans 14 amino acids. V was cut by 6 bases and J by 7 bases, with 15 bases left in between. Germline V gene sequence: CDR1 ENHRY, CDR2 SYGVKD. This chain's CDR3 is CAIRQDGMYGELFF. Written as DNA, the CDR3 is TGTGCCATCAGGCAAGACGGGATGTACGGGGAGCTGTTTTTT.

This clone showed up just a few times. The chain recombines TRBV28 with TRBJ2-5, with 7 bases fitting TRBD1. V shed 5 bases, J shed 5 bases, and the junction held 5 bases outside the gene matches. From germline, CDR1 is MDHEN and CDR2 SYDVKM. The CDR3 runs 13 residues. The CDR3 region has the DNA TGTGCCAGCAGTCCACAGGGGAAGGAGACCCAGTACTTC. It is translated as CASSPQGKETQYF.

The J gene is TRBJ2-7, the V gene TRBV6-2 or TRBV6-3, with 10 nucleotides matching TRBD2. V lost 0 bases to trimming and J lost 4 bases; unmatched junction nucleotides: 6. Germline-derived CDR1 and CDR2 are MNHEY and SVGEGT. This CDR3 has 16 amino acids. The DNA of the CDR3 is TGTGCCAGCAGTTACTCGAAGCTAGCGGGAGTTTACGAGCAGTACTTC. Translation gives CASSYSKLAGVYEQYF.

CDR3 sequence: CAITPGQSSGANVLTF. The CDR3 nucleotides read TGTGCCATCACGCCGGGACAGAGCTCTGGGGCCAACGTCCTGACTTTC. The J gene is TRBJ2-6, the V gene TRBV10-3; 7 bases match TRBD1. CDR3 size: 16 residues. Germline V CDR1 and CDR2: ENHRY, SYGVKD. V shed 7 bases, J shed 0 bases, and the junction held 6 bases outside the gene matches.

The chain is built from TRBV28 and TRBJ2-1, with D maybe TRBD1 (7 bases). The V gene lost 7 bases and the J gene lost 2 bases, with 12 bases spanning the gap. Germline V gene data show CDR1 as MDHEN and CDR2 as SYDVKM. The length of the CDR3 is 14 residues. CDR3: CASIQGGPYNEQFF. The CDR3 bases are TGTGCCAGCATCCAGGGGGGCCCCTACAATGAGCAGTTCTTC.

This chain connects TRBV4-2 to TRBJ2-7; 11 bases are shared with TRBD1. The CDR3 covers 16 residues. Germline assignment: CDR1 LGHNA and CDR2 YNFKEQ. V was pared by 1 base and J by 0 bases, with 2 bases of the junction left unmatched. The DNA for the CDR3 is TGTGCCAGCAGCCAAGGGGACAGGGGGTCCTCCTACGAGCAGTACTTC. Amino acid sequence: CASSQGDRGSSYEQYF.

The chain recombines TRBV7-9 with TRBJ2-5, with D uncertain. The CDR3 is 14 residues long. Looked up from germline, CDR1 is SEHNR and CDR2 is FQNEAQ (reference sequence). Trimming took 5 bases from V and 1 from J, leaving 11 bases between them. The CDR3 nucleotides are TGTGCCAGCAGCGCCTCCGGGTTCCAAGAGACCCAGTACTTC. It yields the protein CASSASGFQETQYF.

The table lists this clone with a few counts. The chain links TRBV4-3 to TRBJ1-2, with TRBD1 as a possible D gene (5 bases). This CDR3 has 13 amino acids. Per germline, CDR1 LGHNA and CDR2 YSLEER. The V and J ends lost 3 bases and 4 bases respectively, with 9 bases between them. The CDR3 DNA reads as TGCGCCAGCAGCCAGGGGCGAGGCTATGGCTACACCTTC. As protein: CASSQGRGYGYTF.

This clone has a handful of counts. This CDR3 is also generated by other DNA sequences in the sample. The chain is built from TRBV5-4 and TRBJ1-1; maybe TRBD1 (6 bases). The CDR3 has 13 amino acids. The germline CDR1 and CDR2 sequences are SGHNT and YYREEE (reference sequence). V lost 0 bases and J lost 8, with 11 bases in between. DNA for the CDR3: TGTGCCAGCAGCTTGGGAGGAACAGGGGAAGCTTTCTTT. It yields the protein CASSLGGTGEAFF. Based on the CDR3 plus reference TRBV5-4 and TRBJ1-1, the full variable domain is ETGVTQSPTHLIKTRGQQVTLRCSSQSGHNTVSWYQQALGQGPQFIFQYYREEENGRGNFPPRFSGLQFPNYSSELNVNALELDDSALYLCASSLGGTGEAFFGQGTRLTVV.

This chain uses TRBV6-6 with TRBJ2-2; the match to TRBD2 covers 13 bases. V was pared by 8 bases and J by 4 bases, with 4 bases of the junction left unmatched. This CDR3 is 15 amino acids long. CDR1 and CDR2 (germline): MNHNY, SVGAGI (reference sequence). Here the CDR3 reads CASGGTSGTTGELFF. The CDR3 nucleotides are TGTGCCAGCGGCGGGACTAGCGGGACCACCGGGGAGCTGTTTTTT.

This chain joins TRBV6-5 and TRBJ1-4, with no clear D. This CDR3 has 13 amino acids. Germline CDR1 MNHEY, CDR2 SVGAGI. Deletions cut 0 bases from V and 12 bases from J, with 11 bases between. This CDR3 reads CASSYSTGRQLFF. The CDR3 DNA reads TGTGCCAGCAGTTACTCGACGGGGAGACAACTGTTTTTT.

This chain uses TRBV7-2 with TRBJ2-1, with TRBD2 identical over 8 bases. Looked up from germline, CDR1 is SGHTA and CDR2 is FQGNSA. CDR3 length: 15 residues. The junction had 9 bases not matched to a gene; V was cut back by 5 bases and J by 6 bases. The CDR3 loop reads CASSRGGRLLNEQFF. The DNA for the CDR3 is TGTGCCAGCAGCCGGGGCGGGAGGCTGCTCAATGAGCAGTTCTTC. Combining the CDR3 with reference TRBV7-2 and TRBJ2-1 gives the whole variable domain GAGVSQSPSNKVTEKGKDVELRCDPISGHTALYWYRQSLGQGLEFLIYFQGNSAPDKSGLPSDRFSAERTGGSVSTLTIQRTQQEDSAVYLCASSRGGRLLNEQFFGPGTRLTVL.

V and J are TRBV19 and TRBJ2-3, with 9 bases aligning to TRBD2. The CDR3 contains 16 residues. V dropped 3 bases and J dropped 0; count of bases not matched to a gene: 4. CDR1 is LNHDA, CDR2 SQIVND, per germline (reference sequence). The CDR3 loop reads CASSILAGTSTDTQYF. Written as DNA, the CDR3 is TGTGCCAGTAGTATCCTAGCGGGGACGAGCACAGATACGCAGTATTTT.

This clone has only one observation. The CDR3 protein is CASSKESGTGEQETQYF. Written as DNA, the CDR3 is TGTGCCAGCAGCAAAGAAAGTGGGACAGGGGAACAGGAGACCCAGTACTTC. The chain employs TRBV21-1 and TRBJ2-5; the table assigns TRBD1, which was not confirmed against the DNA. TRBV21-1 is a known pseudogene. The CDR3 is made up of 17 amino acids.